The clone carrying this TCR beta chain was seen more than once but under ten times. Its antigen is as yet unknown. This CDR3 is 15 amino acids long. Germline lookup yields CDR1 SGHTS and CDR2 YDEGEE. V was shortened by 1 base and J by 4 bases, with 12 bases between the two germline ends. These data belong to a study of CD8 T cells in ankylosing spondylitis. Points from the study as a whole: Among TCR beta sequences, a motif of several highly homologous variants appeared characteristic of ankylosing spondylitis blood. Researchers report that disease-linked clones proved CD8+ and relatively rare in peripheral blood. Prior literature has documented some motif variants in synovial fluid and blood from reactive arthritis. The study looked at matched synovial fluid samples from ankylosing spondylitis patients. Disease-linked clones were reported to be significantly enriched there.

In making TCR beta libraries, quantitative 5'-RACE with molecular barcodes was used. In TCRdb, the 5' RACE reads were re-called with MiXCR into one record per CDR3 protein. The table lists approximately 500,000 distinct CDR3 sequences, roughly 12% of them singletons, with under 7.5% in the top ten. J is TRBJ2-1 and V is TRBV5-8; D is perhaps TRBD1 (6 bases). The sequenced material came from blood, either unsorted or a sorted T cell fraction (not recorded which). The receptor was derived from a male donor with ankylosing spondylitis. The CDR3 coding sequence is TGTGCCAGCAGCTTGTGGGGGCAAGGATACAATGAGCAGTTCTTC. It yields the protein CASSLWGQGYNEQFF.